These 9 T cell receptor beta chains originate from one sample sequenced in a study of T cells in Graves' hyperthyroidism and ophthalmopathy. RNA transcripts yielded amplified TCR beta CDR3 regions. Using the HTBI primer set, a first-round RT-PCR was run on the TCR CDR3. TCRdb re-derived calls from the multiplex PCR reads in MiXCR, one entry per CDR3 protein. Here the sample spans fewer than 800,000 distinct CDR3 sequences, less than 20% being singletons. Sequenced sample: blood. The receptors stem from a man between 18 and 29 years old with Graves' hyperthyroidism.

This chain connects TRBV12-3 or TRBV12-4 to TRBJ1-4; the D gene is possibly TRBD1 (5 bases). V lost 5 bases and J 8 bases, leaving 18 bases between the germline ends. CDR3 length: 15 amino acids. CDR3 residues: CASSPTLGGSEKLFF. As DNA, the CDR3 is TGTGCCAGCAGTCCAACTCTCGGGGGGAGCGAAAAACTGTTTTTT.

The chain links TRBV7-9 to TRBJ2-7, with TRBD2 matching over 11 bases. The CDR3 is made up of 17 amino acids. Germline lookup yields CDR1 SEHNR and CDR2 FQNEAQ (reference sequence). Germline trimming cut 2 bases from V and 2 bases from J; bases unmatched to any gene: 8. The CDR3 DNA follows: TGTGCCAGCAGCTTAAATCCGGGACTAGCGGAGGCCTACGAGCAGTACTTC. Translation gives CASSLNPGLAEAYEQYF.

This clonotype was picked up a small number of times. CDR3 in amino acids: CASSVDGTQVETQYF. In nucleotides, the CDR3 is TGTGCCAGCAGCGTAGATGGGACGCAGGTGGAGACCCAGTACTTC. The chain joins TRBV9 to TRBJ2-5; D possibly matches TRBD1 or TRBD2 (5 bases each). V was trimmed by 0 bases and J by 5 bases, leaving 14 bases between them. The CDR3 spans 15 residues. Germline V gene data show CDR1 as SGDLS and CDR2 as YYNGEE.

This clonotype was found many times. This chain joins TRBV11-2 and TRBJ1-1; D unresolved. Trimming stripped 4 bases from V and 3 bases from J, with 6 bases between. Germline assignment: CDR1 SGHAT and CDR2 FQNNGV. The CDR3 runs 12 residues. The CDR3 DNA sequence: TGTGCCAGCAGCTACCAGTACACTGAAGCTTTCTTT. The encoded protein is CASSYQYTEAFF.

This clonotype was counted only a few times. The rearrangement links TRBV24-1 to TRBJ2-2; 12 bases fit TRBD2. CDR1 is KGHDR and CDR2 is SFDVKD in the germline V gene. The CDR3 runs 20 residues. With 3 bases clipped from V and 4 bases from J, the junction kept 14 bases outside the gene matches. This CDR3 is CATSDPDRATSGRGTGELFF. Written as DNA, the CDR3 is TGTGCCACCAGTGATCCGGACAGGGCGACTAGCGGGAGAGGCACCGGGGAGCTGTTTTTT.

The J gene is TRBJ2-1, the V gene TRBV28, with D tentatively TRBD2 (6 bases). The CDR3 has 14 residues. Per the germline V gene, CDR1 is MDHEN and CDR2 is SYDVKM. Trimming shortened V by 2 bases and J by 7 bases, and 12 bases separated the two germline ends. The CDR3 reads CASSLTGGTNEQFF. The CDR3 nucleotides are TGTGCCAGCAGTTTAACTGGGGGGACGAATGAGCAGTTCTTC.

The rearrangement joins TRBV7-3 to TRBJ2-1, with 8 bases that match TRBD2. Per the germline V gene, CDR1 is SGHTA and CDR2 is FQGTGA. The trim removed 0 bases at V and 7 bases at J, leaving 11 bases unmatched. The CDR3 is 17 residues long. CDR3 residues: CASSLTASGWARNEQFF. DNA of the CDR3: TGTGCCAGCAGCTTAACGGCTAGCGGGTGGGCCAGAAATGAGCAGTTCTTC.

The V and J genes are TRBV4-1 and TRBJ1-1, with TRBD1 identical over 8 bases. This CDR3 is 15 amino acids long. CDR1 is MGHRA, CDR2 YSYEKL, per germline. Germline trimming cut 4 bases from V and 1 base from J; bases unmatched to any gene: 5. CDR3 sequence: CASSPVGQGNTEAFF. CDR3 in DNA: TGCGCCAGCAGCCCCGTTGGACAGGGGAACACTGAAGCTTTCTTT.

The V and J genes are TRBV7-2 and TRBJ2-5; 7 bases align to TRBD2. The germline CDR1 and CDR2 sequences are SGHTA and FQGNSA. With V trimmed by 1 base and J by 5 bases, 4 bases remained unmatched. The CDR3 sequence is 14 residues long. CDR3 sequence: CASSLVGGSETQYF. DNA of the CDR3: TGTGCCAGCAGCTTAGTGGGAGGGAGTGAGACCCAGTACTTC.